The 14 T cell receptor beta chains in this list originate from one sample, sequenced in a study of tissue T cells after allogeneic stem cell transplantation. Using immunoSEQ multiplex PCR, the repertoire was profiled, and TCRdb retains in-frame clones only, with some absent. The sample lists fewer than 20,000 clones; roughly 70% were seen once. Sequenced: spleen. The source is a female BALB/c mouse in good health. The mouse line has the MHC haplotype H2-d.

Turning to this clone: Gene names and germline match the mouse. Coverage ceases 1 residue before the CDR3 finishes, and the germline J gene fills in the end. The chain couples TRBV19 to TRBJ2-3; D is unclear. CDR1 and CDR2 from the germline V gene are FNHDT and SITEND (reference sequence). The CDR3 is made up of 14 amino acids. Trimming removed 2 bases at V and 0 bases at J, with 7 bases between. CDR3 region: CASSIQLSAETLYF. The sequenced part of the CDR3 DNA is TGTGCCAGCAGTATCCAGCTTAGTGCAGAAACGCTGTAT.

With regard to this clone: Any gene name here is a mouse gene name. The read ends 1 residue shy of where the CDR3 ends; the end is completed using the germline J gene. The rearrangement joins TRBV13-2 to TRBJ2-4, with D unresolved. From germline, CDR1 is NNHNN and CDR2 SYGAGS (reference sequence). The CDR3 runs to 13 residues. The V end lost 3 bases, the J end lost 0 bases, and 5 bases lay between the germline ends. Partial CDR3 DNA: TGTGCCAGCGGTGCCCCGAGTCAAAACACCTTGTAC. Amino acid sequence: CASGAPSQNTLY. In full, the CDR3 is CASGAPSQNTLYF.

About this clone itself: The genes and germline here are from mouse. Sequencing ends 1 residue short of the CDR3 end; the germline J gene provides the rest. J is TRBJ2-7 and V is TRBV13-1; the match to TRBD1 covers 9 bases. This CDR3 spans 14 amino acids. Germline-derived CDR1 and CDR2 are NSHNY and SYGAGN. Germline trimming cut 0 bases from V and 3 bases from J; bases unmatched to any gene: 1. The sequenced part of the CDR3 DNA is TGTGCCAGCAGTGATGCGACAGGGGGCTATGAACAGTAC. It translates to CASSDATGGYEQY. The complete CDR3 sequence is CASSDATGGYEQYF.

A note on this clone: The genes and germline here are from mouse. The sequence runs out 1 residue before the end of the CDR3; the remainder is reconstructed from the germline J gene. The chain uses TRBV14 and TRBJ2-7; 8 nucleotides line up with TRBD2. The CDR3 contains 14 residues. V lost 2 bases and J lost 4; bases outside the gene matches: 5. The V gene's germline CDR1 is SGHDT and CDR2 FRDEAV. Here the CDR3 reads CASSFSWGVYEQYF. The sequenced part of the CDR3 DNA is TGTGCCAGCAGTTTTTCCTGGGGGGTATATGAACAGTAC.

For this clone: Gene names and germline match the mouse. The read ends 1 residue shy of where the CDR3 ends; the end is completed using the germline J gene. J is TRBJ2-3 and V is TRBV13-2; D possibly corresponds to TRBD2 (6 bases). In germline, CDR1 is NNHNN, CDR2 SYGAGS (reference sequence). This CDR3 region has 14 residues. The V gene lost 4 bases and the J gene lost 0 bases, with 9 bases spanning the gap. The part of the CDR3 DNA that was read is TGTGCCAGCGGTCTGACTGGAAGTGCAGAAACGCTGTAT. It translates to CASGLTGSAETLY. The entire CDR3 sequence reads CASGLTGSAETLYF.

Note on this clone: All gene names here are mouse names. The observed sequence ends 1 residue before the CDR3 terminus, with the missing tail filled in from the germline J gene. The gene calls are TRBV4 and TRBJ2-5; 9 bases are a match to TRBD2. Germline values: CDR1 LGHDT, CDR2 YNNKQL (reference sequence). V was pared by 5 bases and J by 3 bases, with 6 bases of the junction left unmatched. CDR3 size: 15 residues. The covered CDR3 bases are TGTGCCAGCAGCCCCCCTGGGGGGGGTCAAGACACCCAGTAC. Its protein product is CASSPPGGGQDTQY. The full CDR3 sequence reads CASSPPGGGQDTQYF. Combining the CDR3 with reference TRBV4 and TRBJ2-5 gives the whole variable domain ETAVFQTPNYHVTQVGNEVSFNCKQTLGHDTMYWYKQDSKKLLKIMFSYNNKQLIVNETVPRRFSPQSSDKAHLNLRIKSVEPEDSAVYLCASSPPGGGQDTQYFGPGTRLLVL.

This clone has a handful of counts. Gene names refer to mouse genes. From the germline J gene comes the end of the CDR3, since the read stops 1 residue before it. The V and J genes are TRBV13-2 and TRBJ2-7; TRBD2 matches 9 bases. Per the germline V gene, CDR1 is NNHNN and CDR2 is SYGAGS (reference sequence). V lost 5 bases and J lost 3; bases outside the gene matches: 0. The CDR3 is 12 residues long. CDR3 bases read: TGTGCCAGCGGGGGACTGGGCTATGAACAGTAC. Its translation is CASGGLGYEQY. The CDR3 in full is CASGGLGYEQYF.

This clone was detected only a few times. Gene names refer to mouse genes. Read data end 1 residue before the CDR3 end; the end is taken from the germline J gene. This chain joins TRBV20 and TRBJ1-4, with TRBD1 identical over 8 bases. The CDR3 loop spans 12 amino acids. The germline V gene has CDR1 GFQATS and CDR2 STVNSAI. V was clipped by 6 bases and J by 7 bases; unmatched bases: 4. CDR3 DNA (partial): TGTGGTGCAGACAGGGGTGGCGAAAGATTATTT. This codes for CGADRGGERLF. The whole CDR3 protein is CGADRGGERLFF.

With regard to this clone: The genes are named according to mouse. With the read ending 1 residue before the CDR3 end, the germline J gene is used to fill in that end. The chain recombines TRBV5 with TRBJ1-6, with TRBD1 matching over 7 bases. TRBJ1-6 is an ORF, and what it does is uncertain. This CDR3 has 15 amino acids. With V trimmed by 0 bases and J by 7 bases, 3 bases remained unmatched. Per the germline V gene, CDR1 is LGHNA and CDR2 is YNLKQL (reference sequence). The part of the CDR3 DNA that was read is TGTGCCAGCAGCCAAGAACAGGGGAGCAATTCGCCCCTCTAC. It translates to CASSQEQGSNSPLY. The whole CDR3 region reads CASSQEQGSNSPLYF.

There are a few counts of this clone. Mouse gene names and germline throughout. Incomplete CDR3 DNA: TGTGCCAGCAGTATAACGGGGGATTCTGGAAATACGCTCTAT. Residues: CASSITGDSGNTLY. The whole CDR3 protein reads CASSITGDSGNTLYF. This chain links TRBV19 with TRBJ1-3; D possibly corresponds to TRBD1 (5 bases). The read gets to within 1 residue of the CDR3 end, and the germline J gene fills in the rest. Per the germline V gene, CDR1 is FNHDT and CDR2 is SITEND (reference sequence). V dropped 1 base and J dropped 0 bases, with 8 bases sitting between them. This CDR3 has 15 residues.

Notes on this clone: Gene names follow the mouse nomenclature. The CDR3 is cut off 1 residue early in the read; its end comes from the germline J gene. The J gene is TRBJ2-4, the V gene TRBV1; D remains unclear. Germline V gene lookup returns CDR1 NSQYPW and CDR2 LRSPGD (reference sequence). The CDR3 covers 16 residues. V lost 0 bases and J lost 0, with 10 bases in between. Partial CDR3 DNA: TGCACCTGCAGTGCAGACAGAGGGAGTAGTCAAAACACCTTGTAC. It encodes CTCSADRGSSQNTLY. The whole CDR3 sequence is CTCSADRGSSQNTLYF. Drawing the rest from reference TRBV1 and TRBJ2-4, the complete variable domain is VTLLEQNPRWRLVPRGQAVNLRCILKNSQYPWMSWYQQDLQKQLQWLFTLRSPGDKEVKSLPGADYLATRVTDTELRLQVANMSQGRTLYCTCSADRGSSQNTLYFGAGTRLSVL.

This clone has more than one count but fewer than ten. Each gene name is a mouse one. The read terminates 1 residue before the CDR3 end, so the remaining end is supplied by the germline J gene. The genes are TRBV13-2 and TRBJ1-2; perhaps TRBD1 as D (5 bases). Deletions cut 5 bases from V and 0 bases from J, with 8 bases between. This CDR3 has 13 residues. Germline-derived CDR1 and CDR2 are NNHNN and SYGAGS (reference sequence). The sequenced CDR3 bases are TGTGCCAGCGGGAGGGGTGCAAACTCCGACTACACC. It codes for CASGRGANSDYT. From start to end, the CDR3 is CASGRGANSDYTF.

About this clone itself: The genes and germline here are from mouse. The read stops 1 residue short of the end of the CDR3; the missing end is completed from the germline J gene. The chain joins TRBV5 to TRBJ1-1, with 8 bases matching TRBD1. CDR3 length: 14 amino acids. The germline V gene has CDR1 LGHNA and CDR2 YNLKQL (reference sequence). J was trimmed by 0 bases and V by 4 bases; bases with no gene match: 1. CDR3 sequence reads: CASSLQGANTEVFF. The sequenced CDR3 bases are TGTGCCAGCAGCCTACAGGGGGCAAACACAGAAGTCTTC.

As concerns this clone: These gene names are mouse names. The read stops 1 residue short of the end of the CDR3; the missing end is completed from the germline J gene. The rearrangement uses TRBV19 and TRBJ1-6; TRBD1 agrees at 7 bases. TRBJ1-6 is reported as an ORF; its role is uncertain. V was pared by 5 bases and J by 6 bases, with 5 bases of the junction left unmatched. Germline-derived CDR1 and CDR2 are FNHDT and SITEND (reference sequence). There are 14 residues in the CDR3. CDR3 DNA, as far as it was read: TGTGCCAGCAGCCCACAGGGGCCTAATTCGCCCCTCTAC. This translates into CASSPQGPNSPLY. The whole CDR3 sequence is CASSPQGPNSPLYF.